Described below is a single T cell receptor beta chain sequence and its context. Its antigen is not known. These data originate in a study of OX40 agonist ivuxolimab in advanced cancers. Whole-study findings and limits: People who partly responded at 0.1-3.0 mg/kg had some of the least clonal expansion seen.

The length of the CDR3 is 14 residues. V lost 4 bases, J lost 4 bases, and 7 bases stayed unmatched. Germline assignment: CDR1 SGHDT and CDR2 YYEEEE. The method was immunoSEQ multiplex PCR; TCRdb's version includes in-frame clones alone and lacks a portion of them. This table has tens of thousands of clones, about 80% appearing once. The gene calls are TRBV5-6 and TRBJ1-2; TRBD1 matches at 7 bases. The material sequenced was CD4+ or CD8+ T cells sorted from blood, taken in a trial of the OX40 agonist ivuxolimab. This TCR derives from an adult with an advanced solid tumor such as melanoma, head and neck, liver or kidney cancer. The CDR3: CASSAGGSGYGYTF. The CDR3, as DNA: TGTGCCAGCAGCGCAGGGGGGTCGGGCTATGGCTACACCTTC. The full variable domain, with the rest looked up from reference TRBV5-6 and TRBJ1-2, is DAGVTQSPTHLIKTRGQQVTLRCSPKSGHDTVSWYQQALGQGPQFIFQYYEEEERQRGNFPDRFSGHQFPNYSSELNVNALLLGDSALYLCASSAGGSGYGYTFGSGTRLTVV.